A single T cell receptor beta chain is shown here with its context. The data originate from a study of T cell responses to AZD1222 COVID-19 vaccine. The table came from immunoSEQ multiplex PCR; TCRdb's copy has only in-frame clones and leaves some out. The sample lists 95,000 to 110,000 clones, nearly 90% occurring once. The CDR3 is 15 amino acids. Germline V lookup: CDR1 GTSNPN, CDR2 SVGIG (reference sequence). The ends lost 3 bases at V and 2 bases at J; junction bases unmatched: 5. The clonotype originates from an adult who received the AZD1222 COVID-19 vaccine. Here the sequenced sample was peripheral blood, taken 28 days after the second AZD1222 dose. The chain couples TRBV30 to TRBJ1-2, with 11 bases fitting TRBD1. The CDR3 loop reads CAWSPGQGANYGYTF. The CDR3 nucleotides read TGTGCCTGGAGCCCTGGACAGGGGGCGAACTATGGCTACACCTTC.